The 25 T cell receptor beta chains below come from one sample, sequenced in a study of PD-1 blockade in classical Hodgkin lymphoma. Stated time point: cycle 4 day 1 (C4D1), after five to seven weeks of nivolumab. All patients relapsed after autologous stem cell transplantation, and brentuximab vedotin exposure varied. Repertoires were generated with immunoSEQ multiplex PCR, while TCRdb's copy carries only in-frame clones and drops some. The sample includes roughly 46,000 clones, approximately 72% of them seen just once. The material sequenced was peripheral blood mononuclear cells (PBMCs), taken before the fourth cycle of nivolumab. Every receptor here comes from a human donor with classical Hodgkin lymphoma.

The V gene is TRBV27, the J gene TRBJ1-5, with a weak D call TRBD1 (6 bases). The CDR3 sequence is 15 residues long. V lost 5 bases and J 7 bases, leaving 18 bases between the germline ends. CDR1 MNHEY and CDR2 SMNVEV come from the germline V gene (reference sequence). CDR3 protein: CASSITNGGGQPQHF. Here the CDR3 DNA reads TGTGCCAGCAGTATAACCAACGGGGGCGGCCAGCCCCAGCATTTT.

CDR3 protein: CATSRVRAGVGNEQFF. In nucleotides, the CDR3 is TGTGCCACCAGCAGAGTAAGGGCGGGAGTGGGTAATGAGCAGTTCTTC. J is TRBJ2-1 and V is TRBV15, with 7 bases aligning to TRBD2. The germline CDR1 and CDR2 sequences are LNHNV and YYDKDF (reference sequence). The CDR3 has 16 amino acids. With 1 base clipped from V and 7 bases from J, the junction kept 10 bases outside the gene matches.

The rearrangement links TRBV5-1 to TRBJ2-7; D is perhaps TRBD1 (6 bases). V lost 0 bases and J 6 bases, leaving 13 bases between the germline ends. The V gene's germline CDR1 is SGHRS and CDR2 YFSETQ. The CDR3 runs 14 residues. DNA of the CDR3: TGCGCCAGCAGCTTGGCCCAGGGGCAGGCCGAGCAGTACTTC. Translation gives CASSLAQGQAEQYF.

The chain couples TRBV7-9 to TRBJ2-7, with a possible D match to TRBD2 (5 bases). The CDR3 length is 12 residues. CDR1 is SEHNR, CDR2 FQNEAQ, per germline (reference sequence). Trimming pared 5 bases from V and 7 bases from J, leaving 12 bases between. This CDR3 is CASSTRTGEQYF. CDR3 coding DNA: TGTGCCAGCAGCACTCGGACGGGGGAGCAGTACTTC.

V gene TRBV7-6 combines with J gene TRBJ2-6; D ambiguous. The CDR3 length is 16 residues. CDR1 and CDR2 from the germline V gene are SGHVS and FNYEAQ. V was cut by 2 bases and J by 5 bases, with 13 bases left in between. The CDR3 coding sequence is TGTGCCAGCAGCTTAAGGAGTCCCCTCTGGGCCAACGTCCTGACTTTC. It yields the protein CASSLRSPLWANVLTF.

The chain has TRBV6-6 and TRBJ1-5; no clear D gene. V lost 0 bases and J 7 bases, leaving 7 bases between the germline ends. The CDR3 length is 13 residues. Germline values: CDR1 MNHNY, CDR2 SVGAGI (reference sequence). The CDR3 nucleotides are TGTGCCAGCAGTTACTCTGTGGCCCAGCCCCAGCATTTT. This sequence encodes CASSYSVAQPQHF.

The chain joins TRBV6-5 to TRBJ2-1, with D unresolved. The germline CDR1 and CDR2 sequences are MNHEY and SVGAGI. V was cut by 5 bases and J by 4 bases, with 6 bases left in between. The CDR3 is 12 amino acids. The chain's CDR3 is CASSDGYNEQFF. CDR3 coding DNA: TGTGCCAGCAGTGATGGTTACAATGAGCAGTTCTTC.

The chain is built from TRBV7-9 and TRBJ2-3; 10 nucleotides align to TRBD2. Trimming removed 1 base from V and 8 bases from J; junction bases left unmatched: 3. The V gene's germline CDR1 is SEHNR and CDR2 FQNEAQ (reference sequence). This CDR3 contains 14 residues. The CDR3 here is CASSLVGTSVTQYF. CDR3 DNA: TGTGCCAGCAGCTTAGTAGGGACTAGCGTTACGCAGTATTTT.

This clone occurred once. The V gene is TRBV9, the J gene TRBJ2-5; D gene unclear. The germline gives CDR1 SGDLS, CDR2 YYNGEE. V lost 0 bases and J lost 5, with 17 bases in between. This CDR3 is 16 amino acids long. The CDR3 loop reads CASSVGNRFLGETQYF. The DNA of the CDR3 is TGTGCCAGCAGCGTAGGTAACCGGTTCCTTGGGGAGACCCAGTACTTC.

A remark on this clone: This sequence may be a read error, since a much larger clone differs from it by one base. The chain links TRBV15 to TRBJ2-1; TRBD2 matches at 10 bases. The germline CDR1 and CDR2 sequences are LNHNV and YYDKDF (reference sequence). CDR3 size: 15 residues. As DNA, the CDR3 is TGTGTCACCAGCAGTAGTCTAGCGGGAGTTAGTGAGCAGTTCTTC. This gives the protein CVTSSSLAGVSEQFF.

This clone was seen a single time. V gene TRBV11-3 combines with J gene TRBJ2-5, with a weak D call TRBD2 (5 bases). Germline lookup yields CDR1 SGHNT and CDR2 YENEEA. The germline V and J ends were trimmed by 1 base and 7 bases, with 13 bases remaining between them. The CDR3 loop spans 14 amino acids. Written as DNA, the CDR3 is TGTGCCAGCAGCTTAGGCGGAGGAGGTGGGACCCAGTACTTC. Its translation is CASSLGGGGGTQYF.

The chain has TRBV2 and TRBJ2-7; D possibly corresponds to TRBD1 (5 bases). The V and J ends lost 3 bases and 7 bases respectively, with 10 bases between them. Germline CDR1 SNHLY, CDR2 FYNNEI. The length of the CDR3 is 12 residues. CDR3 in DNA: TGTGCCAGCAGTGACAGGGCCAGGGAGCAGTACTTC. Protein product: CASSDRAREQYF.

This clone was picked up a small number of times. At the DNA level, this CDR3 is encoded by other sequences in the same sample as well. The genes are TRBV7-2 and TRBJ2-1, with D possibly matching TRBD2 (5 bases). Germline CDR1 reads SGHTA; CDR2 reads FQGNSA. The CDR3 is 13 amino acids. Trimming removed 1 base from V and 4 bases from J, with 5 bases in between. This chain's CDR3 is CASSLGLYNEQFF. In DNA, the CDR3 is TGTGCCAGCAGCTTAGGACTATACAATGAGCAGTTCTTC.

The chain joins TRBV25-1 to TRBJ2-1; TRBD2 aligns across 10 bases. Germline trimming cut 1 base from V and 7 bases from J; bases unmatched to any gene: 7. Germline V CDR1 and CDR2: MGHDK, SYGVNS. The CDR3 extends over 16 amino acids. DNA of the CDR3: TGTGCCAGCAGTGAATTAGGAGCGGGAGGGCCGAATGAGCAGTTCTTC. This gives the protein CASSELGAGGPNEQFF.

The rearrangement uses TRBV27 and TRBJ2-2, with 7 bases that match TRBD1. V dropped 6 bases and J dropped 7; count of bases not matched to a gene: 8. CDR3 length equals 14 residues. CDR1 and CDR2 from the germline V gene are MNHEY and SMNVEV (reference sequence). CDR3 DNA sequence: TGTGCCAGCAGCCAAAGACGGGACAGCGGGGAGCTGTTTTTT. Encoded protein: CASSQRRDSGELFF.

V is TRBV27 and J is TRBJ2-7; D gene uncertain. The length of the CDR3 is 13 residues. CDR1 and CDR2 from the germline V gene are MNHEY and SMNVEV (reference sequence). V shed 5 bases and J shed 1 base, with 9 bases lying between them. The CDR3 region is CASSKYSSYEQYF. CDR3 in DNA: TGTGCCAGCAGTAAATACAGTTCCTACGAGCAGTACTTC.

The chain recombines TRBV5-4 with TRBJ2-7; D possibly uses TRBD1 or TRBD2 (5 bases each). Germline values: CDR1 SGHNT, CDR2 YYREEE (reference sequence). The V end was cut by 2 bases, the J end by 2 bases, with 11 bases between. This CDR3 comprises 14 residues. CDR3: CASSLMWDPYEQYF. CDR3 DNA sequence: TGTGCCAGCAGCTTAATGTGGGACCCCTACGAGCAGTACTTC. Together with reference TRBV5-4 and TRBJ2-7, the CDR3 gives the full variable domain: ETGVTQSPTHLIKTRGQQVTLRCSSQSGHNTVSWYQQALGQGPQFIFQYYREEENGRGNFPPRFSGLQFPNYSSELNVNALELDDSALYLCASSLMWDPYEQYFGPGTRLTVT.

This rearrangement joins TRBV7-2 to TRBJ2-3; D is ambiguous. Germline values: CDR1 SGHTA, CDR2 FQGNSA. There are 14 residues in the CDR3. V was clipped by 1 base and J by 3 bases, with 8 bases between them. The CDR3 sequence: CASSLGPSTDTQYF. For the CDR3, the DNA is TGTGCCAGCAGCTTAGGGCCTAGTACAGATACGCAGTATTTT.

CDR3 loop: CASSLGASYEQYF. In DNA form, the CDR3 reads TGTGCCAGCAGCTTGGGCGCATCCTACGAGCAGTACTTC. The rearrangement links TRBV5-4 to TRBJ2-7; no definite D call. Germline lookup yields CDR1 SGHNT and CDR2 YYREEE (reference sequence). CDR3 length equals 13 residues. The V end was cut by 0 bases, the J end by 1 base, with 5 bases between.

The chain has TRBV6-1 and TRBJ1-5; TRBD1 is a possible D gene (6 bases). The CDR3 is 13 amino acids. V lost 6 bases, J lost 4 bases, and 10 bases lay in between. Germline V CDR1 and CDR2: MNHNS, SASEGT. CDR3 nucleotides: TGTGCCAGCAGCCGTCAGGGGAATCAGCCCCAGCATTTT. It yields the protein CASSRQGNQPQHF.

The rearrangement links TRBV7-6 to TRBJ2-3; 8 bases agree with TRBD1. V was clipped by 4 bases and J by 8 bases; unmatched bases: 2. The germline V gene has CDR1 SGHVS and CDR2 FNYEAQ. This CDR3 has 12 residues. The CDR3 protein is CASSSDRGTQYF. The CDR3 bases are TGTGCCAGCAGCTCAGACAGGGGTACGCAGTATTTT.

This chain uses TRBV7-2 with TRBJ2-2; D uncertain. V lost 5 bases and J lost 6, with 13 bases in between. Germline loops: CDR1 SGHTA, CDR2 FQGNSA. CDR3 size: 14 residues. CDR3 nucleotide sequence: TGTGCCAGCAGCCCTCGGCCCTCCCCCGGGGAGCTGTTTTTT. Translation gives CASSPRPSPGELFF.

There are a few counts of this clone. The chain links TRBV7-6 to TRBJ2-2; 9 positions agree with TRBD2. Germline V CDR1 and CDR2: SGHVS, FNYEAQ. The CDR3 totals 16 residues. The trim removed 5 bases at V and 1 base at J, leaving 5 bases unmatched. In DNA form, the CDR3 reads TGTGCCAGCAGCCGCGCACTAGCGGGGAACACCGGGGAGCTGTTTTTT. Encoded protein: CASSRALAGNTGELFF.

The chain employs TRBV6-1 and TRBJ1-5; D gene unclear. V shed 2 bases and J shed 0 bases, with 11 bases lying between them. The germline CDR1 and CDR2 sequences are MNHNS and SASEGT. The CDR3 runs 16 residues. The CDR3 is CASSESGPYSNQPQHF. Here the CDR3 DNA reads TGTGCCAGCAGTGAAAGTGGGCCCTATAGCAATCAGCCCCAGCATTTT.

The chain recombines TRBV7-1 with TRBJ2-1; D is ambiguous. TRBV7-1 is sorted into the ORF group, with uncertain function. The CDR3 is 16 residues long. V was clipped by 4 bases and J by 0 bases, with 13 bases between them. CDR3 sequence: CASSFGPISSYNEQFF. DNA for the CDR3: TGTGCCAGCAGCTTCGGGCCTATTAGCTCCTACAATGAGCAGTTCTTC.